This T cell receptor (beta chain) appears in the sequencing data of a study of blood T cell repertoires in COVID-19. Study at large: There were acute and convalescent COVID-19 samples, and they came from the United States, Italy and Spain. T cells, B-cell-depleted T cells, or PBMCs provided the cDNA or gDNA that served as material.

The CDR3 totals 15 residues. V lost 6 bases, J lost 0 bases, and 12 bases lay in between. Looked up from germline, CDR1 is MDHEN and CDR2 is SYDVKM. Source study methods: Reference gene primers were amplified, and this amplification served to estimate nucleated cell counts. TCRdb keeps only in-frame clones here, not all; method: immunoSEQ multiplex PCR. The V and J calls and clone size are taken from that table; D and trimming were inferred from the DNA. The sample lists 280,000 or so clones, about 91% seen once, with around 12% in the top ten. Specimen: peripheral blood. J is TRBJ2-4 and V is TRBV28; D not certain. The receptor was isolated from a woman aged 60-75 years with acute or convalescent COVID-19. The CDR3 sequence is CASSPVALAKNIQYF. DNA for the CDR3: TGTGCCAGCAGCCCAGTGGCCCTAGCCAAAAACATTCAGTACTTC.